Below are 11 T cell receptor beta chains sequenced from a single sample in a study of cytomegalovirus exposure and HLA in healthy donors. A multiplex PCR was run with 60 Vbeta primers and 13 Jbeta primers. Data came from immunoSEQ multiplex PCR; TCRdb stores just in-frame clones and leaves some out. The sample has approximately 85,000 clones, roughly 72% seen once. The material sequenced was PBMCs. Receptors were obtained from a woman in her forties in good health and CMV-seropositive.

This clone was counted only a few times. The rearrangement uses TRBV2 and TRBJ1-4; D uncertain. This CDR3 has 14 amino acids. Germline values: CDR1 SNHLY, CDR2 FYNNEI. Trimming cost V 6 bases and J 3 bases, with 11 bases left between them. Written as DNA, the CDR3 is TGTGCCAGCAGCGGCAACAGCCCTAATGAAAAACTGTTTTTT. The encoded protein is CASSGNSPNEKLFF. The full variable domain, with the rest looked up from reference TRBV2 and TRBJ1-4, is EPEVTQTPSHQVTQMGQEVILRCVPISNHLYFYWYRQILGQKVEFLVSFYNNEISEKSEIFDDQFSVERPDGSNFTLKIRSTKLEDSAMYFCASSGNSPNEKLFFGSGTQLSVL.

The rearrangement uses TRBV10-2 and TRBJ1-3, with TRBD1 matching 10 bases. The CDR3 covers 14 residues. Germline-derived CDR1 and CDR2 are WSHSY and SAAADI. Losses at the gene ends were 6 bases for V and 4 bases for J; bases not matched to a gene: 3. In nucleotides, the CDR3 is TGCGCCAGCAGCGACAGGGGGCTCGGAAACACCATATATTTT. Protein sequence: CASSDRGLGNTIYF.

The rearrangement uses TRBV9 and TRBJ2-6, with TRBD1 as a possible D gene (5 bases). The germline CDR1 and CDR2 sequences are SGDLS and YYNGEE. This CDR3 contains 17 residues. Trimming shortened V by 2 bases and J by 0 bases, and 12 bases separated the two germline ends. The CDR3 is CASSVDATGSGANVLTF. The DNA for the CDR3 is TGTGCCAGCAGCGTTGACGCTACAGGCTCTGGGGCCAACGTCCTGACTTTC.

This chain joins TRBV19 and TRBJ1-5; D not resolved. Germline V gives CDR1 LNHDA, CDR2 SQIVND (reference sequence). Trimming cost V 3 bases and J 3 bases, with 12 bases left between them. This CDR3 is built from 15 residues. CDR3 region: CASSILEATNQPQHF. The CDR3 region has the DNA TGTGCCAGTAGTATTCTGGAGGCGACCAATCAGCCCCAGCATTTT. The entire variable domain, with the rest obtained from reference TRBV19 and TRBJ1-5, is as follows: DGGITQSPKYLFRKEGQNVTLSCEQNLNHDAMYWYRQDPGQGLRLIYYSQIVNDFQKGDIAEGYSVSREKKESFPLTVTSAQKNPTAFYLCASSILEATNQPQHFGDGTRLSIL.

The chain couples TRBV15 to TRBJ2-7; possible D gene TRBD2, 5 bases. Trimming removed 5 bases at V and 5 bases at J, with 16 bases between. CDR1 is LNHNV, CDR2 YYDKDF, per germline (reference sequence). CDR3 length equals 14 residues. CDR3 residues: CATSPELNGNEQYF. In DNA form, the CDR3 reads TGTGCCACCAGCCCAGAACTAAACGGGAACGAGCAGTACTTC. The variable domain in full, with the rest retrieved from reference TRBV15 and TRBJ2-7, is DAMVIQNPRYQVTQFGKPVTLSCSQTLNHNVMYWYQQKSSQAPKLLFHYYDKDFNNEADTPDNFQSRRPNTSFCFLDIRSPGLGDTAMYLCATSPELNGNEQYFGPGTRLTVT.

CDR3 amino acids: CASSSRGPNYGYTF. For the CDR3, the DNA is TGTGCCAGCAGTTCGCGGGGGCCTAACTATGGCTACACCTTC. The chain links TRBV6-5 to TRBJ1-2; D perhaps matches TRBD1 (6 bases). The CDR3 totals 14 residues. Germline CDR1 reads MNHEY; CDR2 reads SVGAGI. V was cut by 4 bases and J by 0 bases, with 9 bases left in between.

CDR3 nucleotide sequence: TGTGCCTGGAGTGGTGGAGGAATCTCCTACAATGAGCAGTTCTTC. Translating gives CAWSGGGISYNEQFF. The chain is built from TRBV30 and TRBJ2-1; maybe TRBD2 (5 bases). The germline V gene has CDR1 GTSNPN and CDR2 SVGIG (reference sequence). The CDR3 is 15 amino acids. The V gene lost 1 base and the J gene lost 0 bases, with 10 bases spanning the gap.

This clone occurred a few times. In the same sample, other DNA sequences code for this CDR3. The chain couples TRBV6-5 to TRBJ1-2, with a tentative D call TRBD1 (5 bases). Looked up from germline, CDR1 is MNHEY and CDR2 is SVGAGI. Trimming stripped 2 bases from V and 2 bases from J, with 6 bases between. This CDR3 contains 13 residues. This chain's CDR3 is CASSYDRNYGYTF. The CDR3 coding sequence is TGTGCCAGCAGTTACGACAGAAACTATGGCTACACCTTC.

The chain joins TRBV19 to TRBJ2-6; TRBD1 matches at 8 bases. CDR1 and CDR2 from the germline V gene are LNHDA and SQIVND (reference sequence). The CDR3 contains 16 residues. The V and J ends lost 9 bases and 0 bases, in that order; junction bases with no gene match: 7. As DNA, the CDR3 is TGTGCCAGCCGACAGGGGTCGCGCTCTGGGGCCAACGTCCTGACTTTC. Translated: CASRQGSRSGANVLTF.

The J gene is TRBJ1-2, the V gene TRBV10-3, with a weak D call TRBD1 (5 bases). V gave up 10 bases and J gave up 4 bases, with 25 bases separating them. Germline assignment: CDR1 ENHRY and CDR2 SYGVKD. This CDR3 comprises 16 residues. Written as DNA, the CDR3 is TGTGCCACCCCCCAGGACGATGGGGCCCTTTCCTATGGCTACACCTTC. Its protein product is CATPQDDGALSYGYTF.

The CDR3 DNA reads as TGTGCCAGCTCGGGGACAGAGATTAATCAGCCCCAGCATTTT. This translates into CASSGTEINQPQHF. The chain uses TRBV18 and TRBJ1-5; 7 nucleotides align to TRBD1. This CDR3 comprises 14 residues. Per germline, CDR1 KGHSH and CDR2 LQKENI. V trimming: 6 bases; J trimming: 4 bases; junction bases outside the gene matches: 6.